This T cell receptor beta chain was sequenced during a study of cytomegalovirus exposure and HLA in healthy donors. Study observations and caveats: Presence/absence analyses took donor sequencing depth as roughly uniform.

A remark on this clone: Its target is not known.

Primers included in the PCR were 60 Vbeta and 13 Jbeta primers. The repertoire was sequenced with immunoSEQ multiplex PCR; TCRdb's copy has only in-frame clones and lacks some. The data show about 130,000 clones, about 79% seen once. This CDR3 is 16 amino acids long. Per germline, CDR1 SGHRS and CDR2 YFSETQ. With 3 bases clipped from V and 7 bases from J, the junction kept 7 bases outside the gene matches. The V and J genes are TRBV5-1 and TRBJ2-1, with 13 bases lining up with TRBD2. The sequence came from a man in his fifties or sixties in good health and CMV-seronegative. Sequencing used PBMCs. CDR3 DNA sequence: TGCGCCAGCAGCTCTTACACTAGCGGGGGGGAAAATGAGCAGTTCTTC. Amino acid sequence: CASSSYTSGGENEQFF. The full variable domain, with the rest looked up from reference TRBV5-1 and TRBJ2-1, is KAGVTQTPRYLIKTRGQQVTLSCSPISGHRSVSWYQQTPGQGLQFLFEYFSETQRNKGNFPGRFSGRQFSNSRSEMNVSTLELGDSALYLCASSSYTSGGENEQFFGPGTRLTVL.